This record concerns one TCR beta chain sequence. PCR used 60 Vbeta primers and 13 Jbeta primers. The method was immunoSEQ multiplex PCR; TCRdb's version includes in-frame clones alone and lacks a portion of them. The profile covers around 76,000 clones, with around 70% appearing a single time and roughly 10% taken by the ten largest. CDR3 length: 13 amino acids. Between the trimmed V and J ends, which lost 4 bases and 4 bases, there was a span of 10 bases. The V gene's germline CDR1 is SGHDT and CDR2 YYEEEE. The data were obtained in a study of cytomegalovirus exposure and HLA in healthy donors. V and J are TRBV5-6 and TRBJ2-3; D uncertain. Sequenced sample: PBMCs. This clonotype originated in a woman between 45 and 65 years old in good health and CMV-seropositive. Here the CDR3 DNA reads TGTGCCAGCAGCCCACAGATATCAGATACGCAGTATTTT. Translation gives CASSPQISDTQYF.